This entry concerns a single TCR beta chain. What it binds is not known. Germline V gives CDR1 DFQATT, CDR2 SNEGSKA (reference sequence). CDR3 size: 11 residues. The source of the sample is a study of vaccination effects on CD4 cells after COVID-19. Study observations and caveats: Cross-reactivity with common cold coronaviruses was shown by only 1 of 255 vaccine-induced clones in healthy vaccinees.

With 10 days of culture completed, CD4+ T cells were isolated. Using immunoSEQ multiplex PCR, the repertoire was profiled, and TCRdb retains in-frame clones only, with some absent. The sample lists under 40,000 clones; about 70% were seen once. This TCR was recovered from a human donor who received a COVID-19 vaccine. The sample consisted of CD4+ T cells from PBMCs cultured without peptide, taken before COVID-19 vaccination. This chain links TRBV20-1 with TRBJ2-1; 11 positions agree with TRBD2. CDR3 sequence (DNA): TGCAGCCCTAGCGGGGGGAATGAGCAGTTCTTC. Encoded protein: CSPSGGNEQFF.